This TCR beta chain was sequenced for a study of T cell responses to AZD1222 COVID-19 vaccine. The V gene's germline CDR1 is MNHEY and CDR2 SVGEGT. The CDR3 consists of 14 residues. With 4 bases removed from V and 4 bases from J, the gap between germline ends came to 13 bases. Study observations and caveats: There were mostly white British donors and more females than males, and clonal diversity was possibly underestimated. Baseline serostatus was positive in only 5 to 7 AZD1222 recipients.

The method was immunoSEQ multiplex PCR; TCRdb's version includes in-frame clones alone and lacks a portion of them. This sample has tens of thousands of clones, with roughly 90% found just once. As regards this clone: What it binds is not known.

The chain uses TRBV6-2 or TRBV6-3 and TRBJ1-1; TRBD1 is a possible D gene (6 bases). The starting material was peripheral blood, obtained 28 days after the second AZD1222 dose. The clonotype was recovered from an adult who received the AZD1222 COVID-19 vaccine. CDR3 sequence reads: CASSLTGTTTEAFF. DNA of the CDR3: TGTGCCAGCAGTTTGACAGGAACGACCACTGAAGCTTTCTTT.